This T cell receptor beta chain was captured by sequencing in a study of cytomegalovirus exposure and HLA in healthy donors. General study results and limits: Indistinguishability led to the exclusion of some V segments, TRBV6-2 and TRBV6-3 included. Further analysis, carried out later, found HLA-associated TCR beta chains more clonally expanded than equally common other chains.

60 Vbeta and 13 Jbeta primers were used in PCR. Assay used: immunoSEQ multiplex PCR; TCRdb lists only in-frame clones, some missing. The sample includes fewer than 200,000 clones, approximately 80% of them seen just once. The germline gives CDR1 MNHEY, CDR2 SMNVEV (reference sequence). This CDR3 spans 14 amino acids. Between the trimmed V and J ends, which lost 4 bases and 3 bases, there was a span of 13 bases. This clone was seen only once. Its antigen is not known. The sequence was obtained from a male donor in good health and CMV-seropositive. This rearrangement joins TRBV27 to TRBJ2-7, with a weak D call TRBD1 (5 bases). The sample consisted of PBMCs. The CDR3 nucleotides are TGTGCCAGCAGTTGGGCTGGGGCAGGCTACGAGCAGTACTTC. This codes for CASSWAGAGYEQYF.